A selection of T cell receptor beta chains follows, all from one sample in a study of cytomegalovirus exposure and HLA in healthy donors. Clones were sequenced by immunoSEQ multiplex PCR, and TCRdb holds only the in-frame ones, with some missing. The profile shows approximately 230,000 clones, approximately 84% of them singletons. Sequenced input: PBMCs. The receptors shown here come from a man younger than 35 in good health and CMV-seropositive. CDR3s include the opening cysteine and the closing phenylalanine or tryptophan. D genes are given only for firm matches. Where a row states a size, it is once, few, many or the class of an expanded clone; other rows omit it.

j_gene: TRBJ2-7; v_gene: TRBV28; d_gene: TRBD1; abundance: many; CDR3aa: CASSLSDRVYEQYF; CDR3nt: TGTGCCAGCAGTTTATCGGACAGGGTCTACGAGCAGTACTTC
j_gene: TRBJ1-1; v_gene: TRBV5-1; d_gene: NA; abundance: NA; CDR3aa: CASSLGAWDTEAFF; CDR3nt: TGCGCCAGCAGCTTAGGGGCATGGGACACTGAAGCTTTCTTT
j_gene: TRBJ2-1; v_gene: TRBV7-6; d_gene: TRBD2; abundance: NA; CDR3aa: CASSLVGERGPYNEQFF; CDR3nt: TGTGCCAGCAGCTTAGTCGGTGAGCGGGGCCCCTACAATGAGCAGTTCTTC
j_gene: TRBJ1-2; v_gene: TRBV2; d_gene: NA; abundance: NA; CDR3aa: CASSAGRYGYTF; CDR3nt: TGTGCCAGCAGTGCAGGGCGCTATGGCTACACCTTC
j_gene: TRBJ2-3; v_gene: TRBV7-8; d_gene: TRBD2; abundance: NA; CDR3aa: CASSSRLAGTDTQYF; CDR3nt: TGTGCCAGCAGCAGCAGACTAGCGGGCACAGATACGCAGTATTTT
j_gene: TRBJ2-7; v_gene: TRBV27; d_gene: NA; abundance: once; CDR3aa: CASSVRLSSYEQYF; CDR3nt: TGTGCCAGCAGCGTCAGGCTAAGCTCCTACGAGCAGTACTTC
j_gene: TRBJ2-1; v_gene: TRBV6-6; d_gene: TRBD2; abundance: NA; CDR3aa: CASSYPSSGRREQFF; CDR3nt: TGTGCCAGCAGTTATCCGTCTAGCGGGAGACGTGAGCAGTTCTTC
j_gene: TRBJ1-2; v_gene: TRBV6-5; d_gene: NA; abundance: NA; CDR3aa: CASSRREEDYGYTF; CDR3nt: TGTGCCAGCAGCCGACGCGAGGAGGACTATGGCTACACCTTC
j_gene: TRBJ1-4; v_gene: TRBV2; d_gene: NA; abundance: NA; CDR3aa: CASREQGATNEKLFF; CDR3nt: TGTGCCAGCAGGGAACAGGGAGCAACTAATGAAAAACTGTTTTTT
j_gene: TRBJ2-1; v_gene: TRBV14; d_gene: NA; abundance: NA; CDR3aa: CASSRRDFSYNEQFF; CDR3nt: TGTGCCAGCAGCCGGAGGGACTTCTCCTACAATGAGCAGTTCTTC